This TCR beta chain stems from a study of blood T cells in healthy people across ages. The authors ran a second PCR of about 6 to 12 cycles using a sample-barcoded 5' primer and a J-beta primer mix. Through a template-switch adaptor with 12 random nucleotides, each cDNA molecule received a tag. Paired-end reads containing CDR3 totaled no fewer than 2.5 million for each sample. TCRdb processed the 5' RACE reads anew with MiXCR; each CDR3 protein has one entry. The repertoire holds around 1,800,000 distinct CDR3 sequences, with about two fifths as singletons. Trimming took off 4 bases at V and 4 bases at J, with 10 bases between the two ends. This CDR3 contains 14 residues. The V gene's germline CDR1 is MDHEN and CDR2 SYDVKM. In terms of origin and age, donors were healthy Caucasian individuals from Russia aged roughly 6 to 95.

The sequenced material came from blood. This chain connects TRBV28 to TRBJ2-2; D possibly corresponds to TRBD1 (5 bases). This sequence originates from a human donor in good health. CDR3 DNA: TGTGCCAGCAGTTCAGGGTCTTCCACCGGGGAGCTGTTTTTT. Protein sequence: CASSSGSSTGELFF.